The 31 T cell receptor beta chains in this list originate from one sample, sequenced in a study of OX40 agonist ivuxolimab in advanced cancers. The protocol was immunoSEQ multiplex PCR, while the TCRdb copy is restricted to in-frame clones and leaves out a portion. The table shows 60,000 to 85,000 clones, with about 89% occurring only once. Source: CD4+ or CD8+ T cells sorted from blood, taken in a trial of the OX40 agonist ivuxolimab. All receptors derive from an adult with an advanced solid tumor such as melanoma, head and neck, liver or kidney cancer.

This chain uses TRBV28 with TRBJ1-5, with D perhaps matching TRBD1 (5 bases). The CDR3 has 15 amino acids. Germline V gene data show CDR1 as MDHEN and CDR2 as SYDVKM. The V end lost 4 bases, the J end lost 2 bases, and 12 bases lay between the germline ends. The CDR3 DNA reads TGTGCCAGCAGTTCGGGGGATTCAGGCAATCAGCCCCAGCATTTT. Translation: CASSSGDSGNQPQHF.

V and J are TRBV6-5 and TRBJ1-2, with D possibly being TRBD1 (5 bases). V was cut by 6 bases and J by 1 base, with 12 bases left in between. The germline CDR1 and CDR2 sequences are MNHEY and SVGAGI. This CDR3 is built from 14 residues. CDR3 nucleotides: TGTGCCAGCAGGAGGGGACGGATTAACTATGGCTACACCTTC. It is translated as CASRRGRINYGYTF.

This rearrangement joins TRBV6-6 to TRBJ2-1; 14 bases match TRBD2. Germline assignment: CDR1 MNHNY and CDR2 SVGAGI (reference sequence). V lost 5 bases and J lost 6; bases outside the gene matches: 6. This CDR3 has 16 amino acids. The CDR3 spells CASSTAGLAGGNEQFF. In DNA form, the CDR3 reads TGTGCCAGCAGTACGGCCGGACTAGCGGGAGGCAATGAGCAGTTCTTC.

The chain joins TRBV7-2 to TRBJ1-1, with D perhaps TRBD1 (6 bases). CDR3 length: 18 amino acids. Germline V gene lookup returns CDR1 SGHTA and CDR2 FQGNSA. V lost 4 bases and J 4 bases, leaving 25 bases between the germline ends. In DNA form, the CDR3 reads TGTGCCAGCAGCTATCCTGGGGGGGGGCCTCCCCGGCCCACTGAAGCTTTCTTT. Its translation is CASSYPGGGPPRPTEAFF.

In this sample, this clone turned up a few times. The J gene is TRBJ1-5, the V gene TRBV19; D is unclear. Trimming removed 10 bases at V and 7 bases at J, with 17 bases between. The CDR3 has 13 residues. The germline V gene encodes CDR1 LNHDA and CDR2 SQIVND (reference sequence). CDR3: CATQVGVGQPQHF. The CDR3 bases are TGTGCCACCCAAGTCGGGGTGGGACAGCCCCAGCATTTT.

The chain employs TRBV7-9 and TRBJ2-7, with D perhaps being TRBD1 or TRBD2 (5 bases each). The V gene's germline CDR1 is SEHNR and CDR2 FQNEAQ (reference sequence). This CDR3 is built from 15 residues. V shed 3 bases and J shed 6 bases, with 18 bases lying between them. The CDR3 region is CASSLLTAAFSEQYF. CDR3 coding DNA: TGTGCCAGCAGCTTGTTGACAGCGGCGTTCTCCGAGCAGTACTTC.

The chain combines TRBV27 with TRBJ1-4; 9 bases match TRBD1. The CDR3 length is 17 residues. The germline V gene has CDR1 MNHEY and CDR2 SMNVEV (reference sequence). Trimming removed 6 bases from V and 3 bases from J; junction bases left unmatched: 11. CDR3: CASRFTGTGWANEKLFF. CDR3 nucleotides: TGTGCCAGCAGATTTACCGGGACAGGGTGGGCTAATGAAAAACTGTTTTTT.

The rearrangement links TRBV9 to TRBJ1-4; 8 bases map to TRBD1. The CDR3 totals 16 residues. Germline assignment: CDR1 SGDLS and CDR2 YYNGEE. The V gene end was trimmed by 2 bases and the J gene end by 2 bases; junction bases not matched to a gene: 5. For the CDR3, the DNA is TGTGCCAGCAGCGTCGACCGACAGGGGACTAATGAAAAACTGTTTTTT. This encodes CASSVDRQGTNEKLFF.

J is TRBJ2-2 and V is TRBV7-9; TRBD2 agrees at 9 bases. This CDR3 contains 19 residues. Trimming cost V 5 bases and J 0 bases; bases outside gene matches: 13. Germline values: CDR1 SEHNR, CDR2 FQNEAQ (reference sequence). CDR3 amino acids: CASSPTGGASGANTGELFF. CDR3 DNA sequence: TGTGCCAGCAGCCCAACCGGGGGGGCTAGCGGGGCGAACACCGGGGAGCTGTTTTTT.

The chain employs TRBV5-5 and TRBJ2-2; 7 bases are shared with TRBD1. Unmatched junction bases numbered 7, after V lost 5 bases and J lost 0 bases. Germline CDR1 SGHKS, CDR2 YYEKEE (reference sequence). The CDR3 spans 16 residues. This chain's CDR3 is CASRETGRPNTGELFF. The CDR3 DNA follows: TGTGCCAGCAGAGAGACAGGGAGACCGAACACCGGGGAGCTGTTTTTT.

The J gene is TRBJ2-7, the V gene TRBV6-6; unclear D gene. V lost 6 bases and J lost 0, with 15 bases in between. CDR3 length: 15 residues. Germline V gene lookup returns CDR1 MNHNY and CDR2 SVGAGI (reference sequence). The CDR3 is CASRRSPWSSYEQYF. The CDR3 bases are TGTGCCAGCAGGCGCAGTCCCTGGAGCTCCTACGAGCAGTACTTC.

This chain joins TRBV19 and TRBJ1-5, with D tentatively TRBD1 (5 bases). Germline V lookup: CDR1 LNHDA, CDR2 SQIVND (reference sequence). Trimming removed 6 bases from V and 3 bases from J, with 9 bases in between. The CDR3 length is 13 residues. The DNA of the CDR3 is TGTGCCAGTAGAAGACAGTCCAATCAGCCCCAGCATTTT. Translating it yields CASRRQSNQPQHF.

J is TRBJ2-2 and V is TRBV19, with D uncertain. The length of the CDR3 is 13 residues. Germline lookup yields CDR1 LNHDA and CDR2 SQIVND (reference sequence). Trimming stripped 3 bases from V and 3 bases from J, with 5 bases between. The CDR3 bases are TGTGCCAGTAGTATCGTAGACACCGGGGAGCTGTTTTTT. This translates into CASSIVDTGELFF. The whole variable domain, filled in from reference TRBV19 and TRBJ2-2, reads DGGITQSPKYLFRKEGQNVTLSCEQNLNHDAMYWYRQDPGQGLRLIYYSQIVNDFQKGDIAEGYSVSREKKESFPLTVTSAQKNPTAFYLCASSIVDTGELFFGEGSRLTVL.

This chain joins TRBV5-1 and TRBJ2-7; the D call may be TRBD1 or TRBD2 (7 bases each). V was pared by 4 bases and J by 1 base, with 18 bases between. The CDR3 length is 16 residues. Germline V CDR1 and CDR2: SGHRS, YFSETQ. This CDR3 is CASSQPDREGSYEQYF. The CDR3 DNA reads TGCGCCAGCAGCCAACCCGACAGGGAGGGATCCTACGAGCAGTACTTC.

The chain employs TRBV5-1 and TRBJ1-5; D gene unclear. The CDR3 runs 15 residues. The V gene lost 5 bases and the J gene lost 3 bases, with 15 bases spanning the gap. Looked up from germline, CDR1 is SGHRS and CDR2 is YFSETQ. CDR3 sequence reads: CASSLDSGSNQPQHF. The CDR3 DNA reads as TGCGCCAGCAGTCTTGATTCGGGTTCCAATCAGCCCCAGCATTTT.

The CDR3 here is CSANSVGTQYF. The CDR3 bases are TGCAGTGCTAACTCTGTGGGGACCCAGTACTTC. The gene calls are TRBV20-1 and TRBJ2-5; D gene unclear. V shed 4 bases and J shed 7 bases, with 10 bases lying between them. The V gene's germline CDR1 is DFQATT and CDR2 SNEGSKA (reference sequence). CDR3 length equals 11 residues.

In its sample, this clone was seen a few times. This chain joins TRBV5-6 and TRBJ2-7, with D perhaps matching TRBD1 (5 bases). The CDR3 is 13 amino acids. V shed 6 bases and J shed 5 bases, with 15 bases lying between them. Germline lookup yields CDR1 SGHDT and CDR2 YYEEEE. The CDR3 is CASTEDSTDEQYF. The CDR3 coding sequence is TGTGCCAGCACCGAAGACAGTACTGACGAGCAGTACTTC.

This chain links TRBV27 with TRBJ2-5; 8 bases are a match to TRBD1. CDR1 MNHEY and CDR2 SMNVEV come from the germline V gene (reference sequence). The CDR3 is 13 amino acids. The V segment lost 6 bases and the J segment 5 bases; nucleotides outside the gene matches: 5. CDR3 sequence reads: CASRGAGGETQYF. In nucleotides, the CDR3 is TGTGCCAGCAGGGGGGCAGGGGGCGAGACCCAGTACTTC.

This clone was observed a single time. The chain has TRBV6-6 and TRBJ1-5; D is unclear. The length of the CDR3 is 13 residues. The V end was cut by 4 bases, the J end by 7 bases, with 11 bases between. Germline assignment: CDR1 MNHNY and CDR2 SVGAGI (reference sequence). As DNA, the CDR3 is TGTGCCAGCAGTTCCCCCCCCGGACAGCCCCAGCATTTT. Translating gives CASSSPPGQPQHF.

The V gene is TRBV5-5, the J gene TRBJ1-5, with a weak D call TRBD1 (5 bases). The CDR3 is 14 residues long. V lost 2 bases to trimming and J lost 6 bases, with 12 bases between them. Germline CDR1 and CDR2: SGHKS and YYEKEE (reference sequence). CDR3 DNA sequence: TGTGCCAGCAGCTTAAAAGGGGAAGGTCAGCCCCAGCATTTT. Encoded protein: CASSLKGEGQPQHF.

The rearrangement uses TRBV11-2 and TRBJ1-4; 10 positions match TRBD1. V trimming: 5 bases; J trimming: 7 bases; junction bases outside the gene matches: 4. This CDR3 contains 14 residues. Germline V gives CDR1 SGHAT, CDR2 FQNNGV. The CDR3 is CASSPDRGREKLFF. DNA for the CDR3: TGTGCCAGCAGCCCAGACAGGGGGCGTGAAAAACTGTTTTTT.

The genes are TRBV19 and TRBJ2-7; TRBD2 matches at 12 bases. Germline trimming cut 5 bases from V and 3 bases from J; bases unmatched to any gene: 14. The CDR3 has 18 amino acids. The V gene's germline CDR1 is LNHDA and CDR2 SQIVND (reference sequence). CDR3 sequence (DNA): TGTGCCAGTAGTCTCAGTATCCACCCGACTAGCGGGAGCTACGAGCAGTACTTC. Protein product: CASSLSIHPTSGSYEQYF.

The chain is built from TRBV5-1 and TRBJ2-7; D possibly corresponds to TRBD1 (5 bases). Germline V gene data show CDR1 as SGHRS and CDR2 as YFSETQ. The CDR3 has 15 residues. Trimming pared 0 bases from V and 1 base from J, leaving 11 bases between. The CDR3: CASSLVWGQSYEQYF. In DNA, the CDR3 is TGCGCCAGCAGCTTGGTCTGGGGCCAGTCCTACGAGCAGTACTTC.

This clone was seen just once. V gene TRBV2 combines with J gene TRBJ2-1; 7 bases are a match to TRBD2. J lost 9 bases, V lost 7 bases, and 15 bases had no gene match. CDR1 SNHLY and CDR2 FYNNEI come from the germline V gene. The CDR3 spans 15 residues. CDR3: CASTLSSGQRGEQFF. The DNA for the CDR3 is TGTGCCAGCACCCTTTCTAGCGGACAAAGGGGTGAGCAGTTCTTC.

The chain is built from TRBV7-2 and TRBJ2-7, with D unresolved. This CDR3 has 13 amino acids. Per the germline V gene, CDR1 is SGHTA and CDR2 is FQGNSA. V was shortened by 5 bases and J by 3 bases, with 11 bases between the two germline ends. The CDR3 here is CASSTEQLYEQYF. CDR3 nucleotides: TGTGCCAGCAGCACGGAACAGCTCTACGAGCAGTACTTC.

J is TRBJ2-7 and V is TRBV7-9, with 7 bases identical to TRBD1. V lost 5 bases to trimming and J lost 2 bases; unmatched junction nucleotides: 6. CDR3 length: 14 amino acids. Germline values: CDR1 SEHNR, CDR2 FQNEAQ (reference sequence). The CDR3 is CASSPRQGPYEQYF. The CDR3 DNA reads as TGTGCCAGCAGCCCCCGACAGGGCCCCTACGAGCAGTACTTC.

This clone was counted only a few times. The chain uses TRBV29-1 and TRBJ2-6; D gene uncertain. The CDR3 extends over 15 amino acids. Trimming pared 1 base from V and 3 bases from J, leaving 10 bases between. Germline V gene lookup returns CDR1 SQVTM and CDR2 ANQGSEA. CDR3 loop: CSVEGSTGGANVLTF. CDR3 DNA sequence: TGCAGCGTTGAAGGGTCGACTGGTGGGGCCAACGTCCTGACTTTC.

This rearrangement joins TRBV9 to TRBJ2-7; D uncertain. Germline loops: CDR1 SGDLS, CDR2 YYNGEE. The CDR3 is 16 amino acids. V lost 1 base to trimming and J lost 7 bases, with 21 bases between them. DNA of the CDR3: TGTGCCAGCAGCGTAAGCGTGGGTTCTCACACTGGGGAGCAGTACTTC. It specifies CASSVSVGSHTGEQYF.

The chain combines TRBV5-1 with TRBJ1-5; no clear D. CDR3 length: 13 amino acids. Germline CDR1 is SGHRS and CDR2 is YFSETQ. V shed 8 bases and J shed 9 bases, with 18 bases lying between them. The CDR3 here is CASSPEAEGPQHF. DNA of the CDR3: TGCGCCAGTAGCCCTGAGGCCGAGGGGCCCCAGCATTTT.

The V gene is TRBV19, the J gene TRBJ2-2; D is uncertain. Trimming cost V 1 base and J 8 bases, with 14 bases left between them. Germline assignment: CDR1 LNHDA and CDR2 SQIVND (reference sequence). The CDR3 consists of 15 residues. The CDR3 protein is CASSIVPVGSGELFF. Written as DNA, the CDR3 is TGTGCCAGTAGTATAGTTCCGGTGGGAAGTGGGGAGCTGTTTTTT.

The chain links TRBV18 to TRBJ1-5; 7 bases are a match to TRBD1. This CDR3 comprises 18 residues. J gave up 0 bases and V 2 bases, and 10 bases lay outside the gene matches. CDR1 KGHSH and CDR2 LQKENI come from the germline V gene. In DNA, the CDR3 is TGTGCCAGCTCACCAGACATTGGGACAGCTTATAGCAATCAGCCCCAGCATTTT. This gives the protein CASSPDIGTAYSNQPQHF.